This T cell receptor (beta chain) came from a study of blood T cell repertoires in COVID-19. The repertoire was sequenced with immunoSEQ multiplex PCR; TCRdb's copy has only in-frame clones and lacks some. The sample shows around 62,000 clones, roughly 90% of them seen only once. The CDR3 consists of 16 residues. Trimming at V came to 3 bases and at J to 6 bases, leaving 12 bases not matched to a gene. Germline CDR1 reads SGHTA; CDR2 reads FQGNSA. The V gene is TRBV7-2, the J gene TRBJ2-7; 9 bases fit TRBD2. The TCR originated in a human donor in a cohort sampled during active COVID-19. The sample taken for sequencing was peripheral blood. CDR3 sequence (DNA): TGTGCCAGCAGCTTCTGGGCTAGCGGGATAAAGGGCGAGCAGTACTTC. Amino acids: CASSFWASGIKGEQYF.